This TCR beta chain came from a study of cytomegalovirus exposure and HLA in healthy donors. Study summary: HLA-typed donors were the source of 90 million or so unique TCRs, which an early data release held.

Note on this clone: The antigen is unknown.

The PCR used 60 Vbeta and 13 Jbeta primers. Libraries were prepared by immunoSEQ multiplex PCR; TCRdb keeps only in-frame clonotypes and omits some of them. Of roughly 97,000 clones in the sample, less than 85% were seen once. Study-level points and caveats: Analysis was performed later, and it showed HLA-associated TCR beta chains to be more clonally expanded than equally common others. Further analysis was carried out later, and it showed several of the most significant clusters appearing linked to common viral pathogens.

This CDR3 spans 14 amino acids. CDR1 MDHEN and CDR2 SYDVKM come from the germline V gene. Trimming removed 5 bases at V and 0 bases at J, with 10 bases between. Samples came from healthy bone marrow donors. Sequencing was carried out using PBMCs. This receptor was obtained from a young woman in good health and CMV-seropositive. This chain joins TRBV28 and TRBJ1-1; D is ambiguous. CDR3 sequence: CASSVTAMNTEAFF. In DNA form, the CDR3 reads TGTGCCAGCAGTGTTACAGCTATGAACACTGAAGCTTTCTTT.